This T cell receptor (beta chain) emerged from a study of neurological immune-mediated disorders. Study observations and caveats: HTLV-1-associated myelopathy displayed the greatest TCR clonal expansion, and multiple sclerosis exhibited the smallest, lower than that of healthy controls.

Germline CDR1 is SGHTA and CDR2 is FQGNSA. This CDR3 contains 14 residues. Trimming removed 7 bases at V and 2 bases at J, with 14 bases between. Over 190 million TCR-beta sequences from 15-18 subjects came out of each sequencing run. TCRdb re-called the 5' RACE reads with MiXCR, one entry per CDR3 protein. The table includes approximately 30,000 distinct CDR3 sequences, roughly a quarter detected once. The table lists this clonotype with many counts. Its antigen is undetermined. This receptor was identified in a man aged 50 to 59 with HTLV-1-associated myelopathy (HAM/TSP). The V call is TRBV7-2, the J call TRBJ1-2; no definite D call. Sequencing used CD4+ T cells from blood. The CDR3 sequence: CASTPVGGNYGYTF. CDR3 DNA sequence: TGTGCCAGCACTCCGGTAGGAGGGAACTATGGCTACACCTTC.